This is a list of T cell receptor beta chains from one sample in a study of T cells in Graves' hyperthyroidism and ophthalmopathy. TCRdb fed the multiplex PCR reads into MiXCR, producing one record per CDR3 protein. Of hundreds of thousands of distinct CDR3 sequences in the sample, 35% to 40% were seen once. Sequenced material: blood. The receptor set was obtained from a man aged 18-30 years with Graves' hyperthyroidism. CDR3s include the opening cysteine and the closing phenylalanine or tryptophan. D genes are given only for firm matches. Size is omitted from some rows. Given values are once, few, many or a class for expanded clones.

d_gene	v_gene	abundance	j_gene	CDR3nt	CDR3aa
.	TRBV20-1	.	TRBJ1-5	TGCAGTGCTAGACCAAGGGGCGCGGCGGGCAATCAGCCCCAGCATTTT	CSARPRGAAGNQPQHF
TRBD2	TRBV2	many	TRBJ2-5	TGTGCCAGCAGTGTACTCGGACTAGCGGCGCAAGAGACCCAGTACTTC	CASSVLGLAAQETQYF
.	TRBV7-9	.	TRBJ2-7	TGTGCCAGCAGCGTCGCGGTCCGGGACACTCCCTACTACGAGCAGTACTTC	CASSVAVRDTPYYEQYF
TRBD2	TRBV5-1	.	TRBJ2-7	TGCGCCAGCAGCCACGGGACTAGCGGGGGAAGAACCTACGAGCAGTACTTC	CASSHGTSGGRTYEQYF
.	TRBV19	.	TRBJ2-3	TGTGCCAGTAGCGGGGCGAGGGATACGCAGTATTTT	CASSGARDTQYF
TRBD1	TRBV2	many	TRBJ1-4	TGTGCCAGCAGTCACAGGGGGGCTGATGAAAAACTGTTTTTT	CASSHRGADEKLFF
TRBD1	TRBV7-2	.	TRBJ2-7	TGTGCCAGCAGTTTAGTGGTTACAGGGGCCCTCAATGAGCAGTACTTC	CASSLVVTGALNEQYF
TRBD2	TRBV7-3	many	TRBJ2-5	TGTGCCAGCAGTGGGCTAGCGGGAGAGACCCAGTACTTC	CASSGLAGETQYF
TRBD2	TRBV2	.	TRBJ2-7	TGTGCCAGCAGTGGGACTAGCGGTAACCTAGACGAGCAGTACTTC	CASSGTSGNLDEQYF
.	TRBV5-1	few	TRBJ2-7	TGCGCCAGCAGACCGGGCGTCTCCTACGAGCAGTACTTC	CASRPGVSYEQYF
.	TRBV7-9	.	TRBJ1-1	TGTGCCAGCAACCCACGAGGCAGGGGAGAGACTGAAGCTTTCTTT	CASNPRGRGETEAFF
TRBD2	TRBV2	few	TRBJ2-7	TGTGCCAGCAGTTACTCGTCGGGGGGCTACGAGCAGTACTTC	CASSYSSGGYEQYF
.	TRBV20-1	.	TRBJ2-7	TGCAGTGCTAGACTGGGTACCGGGACAACGATGTACGAGCAGTACTTC	CSARLGTGTTMYEQYF
TRBD1	TRBV5-1	once	TRBJ1-4	TGCGCCAGCAGCTCGACAGGGGGAACAACTAATGAAAAACTGTTTTTT	CASSSTGGTTNEKLFF
.	TRBV9	many	TRBJ2-5	TGTGCCAGCAGCGTAGGAAACCAAGAGACCCAGTACTTC	CASSVGNQETQYF
.	TRBV20-1	many	TRBJ1-5	TGCAGTGCTAGCACAGGGACACTTTATAGCAATCAGCCCCAGCATTTT	CSASTGTLYSNQPQHF
TRBD1	TRBV6-1	.	TRBJ1-1	TGTGCCAGCAGTGAGGTCCCCACAGGGGTAAACACTGAAGCTTTCTTT	CASSEVPTGVNTEAFF
.	TRBV5-1	.	TRBJ2-5	TGCGCCAGCAGCTTGGCTGTGGAAGAGACCCAGTACTTC	CASSLAVEETQYF
.	TRBV4-1	few	TRBJ2-5	TGCGCCAGCACCCCAGGGACCCCACCCTACCAAGAGACCCAGTACTTC	CASTPGTPPYQETQYF
.	TRBV20-1	many	TRBJ2-5	TGCAGTGCCCGGTCTGACTGGGCCCAGTACTTC	CSARSDWAQYF
.	TRBV25-1	.	TRBJ1-2	TGTGCCAGAGGCGGCTACACCTTC	CARGGYTF
TRBD1	TRBV20-1	.	TRBJ1-5	TGCAGTGCTAACCGGGACAGGGGGCAGGGGCAGCCCCAGCATTTT	CSANRDRGQGQPQHF
.	TRBV9	many	TRBJ1-2	TGTGCCAGCAGCGCAGGGGAAGCATATGGCTACACCTTC	CASSAGEAYGYTF
TRBD1	TRBV19	.	TRBJ1-1	TGTGCCACCCGACAGGGCAACACTGATGCTTTCTTT	CATRQGNTDAFF
TRBD2	TRBV15	many	TRBJ2-7	TGTGCCACCAGCAGAGTCCTGGCGGGAGGCCTCTCCTACGAGCAGTACTTC	CATSRVLAGGLSYEQYF
.	TRBV11-3	few	TRBJ1-1	TGTGCCCCTAAGGACACTGAAGCTTTCTTT	CAPKDTEAFF
.	TRBV10-3	.	TRBJ1-5	TGTGCCAGCAGGCAGGAGTTGAATCAGCCCCAGCATTTT	CASRQELNQPQHF
.	TRBV9	.	TRBJ2-5	TGTGCCAGCAGCGGGGGCACCACCCGGGAGACCCAGTACTTC	CASSGGTTRETQYF
.	TRBV4-3	.	TRBJ2-7	TGCGCCAGCAGCCAAGGGGAGGACGAGCAGTACTTC	CASSQGEDEQYF
.	TRBV4-2	many	TRBJ2-7	TGTGCCAGCAGCCAAGAACAGACCTACGAGCAGTACTTC	CASSQEQTYEQYF
.	TRBV5-6	.	TRBJ2-6	TGTGCCAGCAGCTTCACCGGGCCCCCCTCTGGGGCCAACGTCCTGACTTTC	CASSFTGPPSGANVLTF
.	TRBV4-2	.	TRBJ1-3	TGTGCCAGCAGCCAACTCGTGAACACCATATATTTT	CASSQLVNTIYF
TRBD2	TRBV10-3	.	TRBJ2-7	TGTGCCATCAGTGAGGAGGGACTAGCGTCGAGCTCCTACGAGCAGTACTTC	CAISEEGLASSSYEQYF
TRBD2	TRBV29-1	.	TRBJ2-7	TGCAGCGTTGCGGGGACTAGCGGGGAGTACGAGCAGTACTTC	CSVAGTSGEYEQYF
.	TRBV19	.	TRBJ1-1	TGTGTCAGCAGTTTAAGGGGGAACACTGAAGCTTTCTTT	CVSSLRGNTEAFF
TRBD1	TRBV3-1	.	TRBJ1-3	TGTGCCGGCAGCCGAGGACAGGGGCCCTTCTCTGGAAACACCATATATTTT	CAGSRGQGPFSGNTIYF
TRBD1	TRBV7-2	many	TRBJ2-7	TGTGCCAGCAGCGGGACAGGGCGTACCTACGAGCAGTACTTC	CASSGTGRTYEQYF
.	TRBV13	few	TRBJ1-5	TGTGCCAGCAGCTTAGGCCTAATTTGGGGCTTAAATCAGCCCCAGCATTTT	CASSLGLIWGLNQPQHF
.	TRBV7-8	many	TRBJ1-4	TGTGCCAGCAGCTTAGGATTCGAAAAACTGTTTTTT	CASSLGFEKLFF
TRBD1	TRBV10-3	.	TRBJ1-1	TGTGCCAGCAGGTGGACAGGGACGAACACTGAAGCTTTCTTT	CASRWTGTNTEAFF
TRBD1	TRBV20-1	many	TRBJ1-1	TGCAGTGCCGGACAGGGGGACACTGAAGCTTTCTTT	CSAGQGDTEAFF
.	TRBV24-1	few	TRBJ2-2	TGTGCCAGCAGTTTTTTCGGGGCGAACACCGGGGAGCTGTTTTTT	CASSFFGANTGELFF
TRBD1	TRBV11-3	.	TRBJ1-1	TGTGCCAGCAGCCCTACATACCTTAGACAGGGGATGAACACTGAAGCTTTCTTT	CASSPTYLRQGMNTEAFF
.	TRBV6-1	few	TRBJ2-7	TGTGCCAGCAGTGAAATATTCTCCTACGAGCAGTACTTC	CASSEIFSYEQYF
TRBD1	TRBV19	many	TRBJ2-7	TGTGCCAGTACCGTTGGGACAGGAGCCTACGAGCAGTACTTC	CASTVGTGAYEQYF
.	TRBV7-9	few	TRBJ2-5	TGTGCCAGCAGCTTAGCGGACAGTACGACCCAGTACTTC	CASSLADSTTQYF
.	TRBV7-9	many	TRBJ1-4	TGTGCCAGCAGCCGGGGTGGACGACAGGAGGATGAAAAACTGTTTTTT	CASSRGGRQEDEKLFF
.	TRBV7-9	few	TRBJ1-5	TGTGCCAGCAGCTTGAGTAGGGGCGCGGGTAGCAATCAGCCCCAGCATTTT	CASSLSRGAGSNQPQHF
TRBD2	TRBV20-1	few	TRBJ2-5	TGCAGTGCCCTCCCGACTAGCGGGGAGCAAGAGACCCAGTACTTC	CSALPTSGEQETQYF
.	TRBV7-8	.	TRBJ1-2	TGTGCCAGCAGCTTGGAGGGTCCCCCTGGCTACACCTTC	CASSLEGPPGYTF
.	TRBV29-1	.	TRBJ2-7	TGCAGCGTTGGGGGGGACGGACCCTACGAGCAGTACTTC	CSVGGDGPYEQYF
TRBD2	TRBV2	many	TRBJ2-7	TGTGGGGCGCGGGGGTCGGACGAGCAGTACTTC	CGARGSDEQYF
TRBD1	TRBV20-1	.	TRBJ1-4	TGCAGTGCTTCCGGGACAGATTATGAAAAACTGTTTTTT	CSASGTDYEKLFF
.	TRBV2	.	TRBJ2-2	TGTGCCAGCAGAGTAGGGATTCACACCGGGGAGCTGTTTTTT	CASRVGIHTGELFF
TRBD2	TRBV2	.	TRBJ2-5	TGTGCCAGCAGGGTCGGTAGCGGGGCCCTGGGGGCCCAGTACTTC	CASRVGSGALGAQYF
.	TRBV20-1	.	TRBJ2-7	TGCAGTGGACTCGGCTACGAGCAGTACTTC	CSGLGYEQYF
.	TRBV14	few	TRBJ2-7	TGTGCCAGCAGCCGCACGCCCTACTACGAGCAGTACTTC	CASSRTPYYEQYF
.	TRBV5-8	few	TRBJ1-2	TGTGCCAGCAGCCCTAGGACTAAGGCCTATGGCTACACCTTC	CASSPRTKAYGYTF
.	TRBV2	.	TRBJ1-5	TGTGCCAGCAGCTGGGTTGGATGGACGGATAATCAGCCCCAGCATTTT	CASSWVGWTDNQPQHF
TRBD1	TRBV5-1	few	TRBJ1-1	TGCGCCAGCAGCTGGACAGGGTTGGATAGCACTGAAGCTTTCTTT	CASSWTGLDSTEAFF